This TCR beta chain originates from a study of human T cells and chemical hapten exposure. MiXCR, applied by TCRdb to the RACE reads, yields one record per CDR3 protein. This sample carries 250,000 or so distinct CDR3 sequences, roughly 7.4% of them seen once, and the ten largest clones take approximately 1.2%. The time point is: pre-sensitization, week 0. Treatment described: therapeutic diphenylcyclopropenone sensitization with weekly scalp DPC. The CDR3 covers 12 residues. Trimming removed 3 bases at V and 11 bases at J, with 13 bases between. V gene TRBV12-3 or TRBV12-4 combines with J gene TRBJ1-2; D call uncertain. Sequencing was performed on whole blood, taken in connection with sensitization to the hapten diphenylcyclopropenone (DPC). This sequence was found in a man younger than 30 with alopecia areata. Some clones in this sample may be carry-over from other donors' samples. CDR3: CASSFGVILYTF. In DNA form, the CDR3 reads TGTGCCAGCAGTTTTGGCGTAATCCTGTACACCTTC.